The clone carrying this T cell receptor beta chain was counted a few times. Its matching antigen is unknown. The germline CDR1 and CDR2 sequences are LNHDA and SQIVND (reference sequence). The CDR3 has 14 residues. V was shortened by 3 bases and J by 3 bases, with 9 bases between the two germline ends. This specimen comes from a study of shared clonotypes between healthy human individuals. Overall study results and limits: Rarefaction showed that sequencing of sorted subsets was incomplete (despite large depth). On the whole, naive subsets had larger estimated richness than memory subsets had.

Deep was the level used in running the assay. Original processing methods: In the immunoSEQ data, sequences were junction-only and lacked quality scores, so filtering differed. Measured with immunoSEQ multiplex PCR; TCRdb has only the in-frame clones, and not every one. For V, J and clone size, that table is used; D and trimming come from the DNA. Of more than 850,000 clones in the sample, around 78% are singletons; the top ten hold approximately 0.56%. Input material: memory CD4+ T cells from PBMCs. The subset: CD45RA-negative fraction. This chain joins TRBV19 and TRBJ1-5; no firm D call. This receptor was taken from a man between 18 and 29 years old in good health. Some clones in this sample may be carry-over from other donors' samples. Here the CDR3 reads CASSIEDTNQPQHF. The CDR3 coding sequence is TGTGCCAGTAGTATTGAGGATACCAATCAGCCCCAGCATTTT. The variable domain in full, with the rest retrieved from reference TRBV19 and TRBJ1-5, is DGGITQSPKYLFRKEGQNVTLSCEQNLNHDAMYWYRQDPGQGLRLIYYSQIVNDFQKGDIAEGYSVSREKKESFPLTVTSAQKNPTAFYLCASSIEDTNQPQHFGDGTRLSIL.